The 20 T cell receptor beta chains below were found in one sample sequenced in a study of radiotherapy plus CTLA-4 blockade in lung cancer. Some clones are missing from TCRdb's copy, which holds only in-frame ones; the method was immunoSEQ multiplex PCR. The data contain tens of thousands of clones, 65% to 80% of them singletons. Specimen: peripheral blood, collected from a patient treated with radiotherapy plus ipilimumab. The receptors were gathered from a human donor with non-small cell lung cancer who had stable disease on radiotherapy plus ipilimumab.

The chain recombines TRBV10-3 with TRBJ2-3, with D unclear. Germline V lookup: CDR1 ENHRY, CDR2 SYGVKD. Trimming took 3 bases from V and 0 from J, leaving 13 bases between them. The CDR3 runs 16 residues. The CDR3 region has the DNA TGTGCCATCAGTGAAGCCGGTAGATCTAGCACAGATACGCAGTATTTT. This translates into CAISEAGRSSTDTQYF.

Here the CDR3 DNA reads TGTGCCAGCAGCCATGGACAGGGCAGTAGAGCTTTCTTT. Protein sequence: CASSHGQGSRAFF. The chain uses TRBV7-9 and TRBJ1-1; the match to TRBD1 covers 8 bases. Germline V lookup: CDR1 SEHNR, CDR2 FQNEAQ (reference sequence). V lost 5 bases to trimming and J lost 10 bases; unmatched junction nucleotides: 9. CDR3 size: 13 residues.

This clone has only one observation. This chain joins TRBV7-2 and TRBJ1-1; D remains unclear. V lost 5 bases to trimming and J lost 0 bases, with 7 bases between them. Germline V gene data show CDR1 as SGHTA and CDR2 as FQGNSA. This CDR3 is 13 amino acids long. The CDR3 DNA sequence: TGTGCCAGCAGCCGGACCGTGAACACTGAAGCTTTCTTT. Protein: CASSRTVNTEAFF. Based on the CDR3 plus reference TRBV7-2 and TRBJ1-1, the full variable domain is GAGVSQSPSNKVTEKGKDVELRCDPISGHTALYWYRQSLGQGLEFLIYFQGNSAPDKSGLPSDRFSAERTGGSVSTLTIQRTQQEDSAVYLCASSRTVNTEAFFGQGTRLTVV.

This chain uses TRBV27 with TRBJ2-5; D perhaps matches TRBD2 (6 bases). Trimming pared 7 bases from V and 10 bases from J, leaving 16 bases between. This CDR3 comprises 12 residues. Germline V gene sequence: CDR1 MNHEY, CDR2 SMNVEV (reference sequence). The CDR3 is CASKGLINIQYF. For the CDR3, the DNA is TGTGCCAGCAAGGGACTCATCAATATCCAGTACTTC.

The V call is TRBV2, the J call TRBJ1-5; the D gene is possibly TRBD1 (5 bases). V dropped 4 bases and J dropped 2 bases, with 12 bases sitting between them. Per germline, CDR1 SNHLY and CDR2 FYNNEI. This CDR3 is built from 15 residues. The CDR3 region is CASSGGSPGNQPQHF. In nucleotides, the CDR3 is TGTGCCAGCAGTGGGGGGAGTCCAGGCAATCAGCCCCAGCATTTT.

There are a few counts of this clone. The CDR3 sequence is CASSPPTGSIQYF. The CDR3, as DNA: TGTGCCAGCTCACCTCCCACGGGGAGCATTCAGTACTTC. The chain links TRBV18 to TRBJ2-4, with D possibly being TRBD2 (5 bases). Deletions cut 3 bases from V and 9 bases from J, with 12 bases between. The CDR3 contains 13 residues. The germline V gene encodes CDR1 KGHSH and CDR2 LQKENI.

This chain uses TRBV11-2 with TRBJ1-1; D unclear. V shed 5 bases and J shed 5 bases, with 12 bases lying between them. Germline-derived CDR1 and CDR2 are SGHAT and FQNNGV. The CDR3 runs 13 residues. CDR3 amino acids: CASSLTLRTEAFF. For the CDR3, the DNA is TGTGCCAGCAGCCTCACCCTGAGGACTGAAGCTTTCTTT. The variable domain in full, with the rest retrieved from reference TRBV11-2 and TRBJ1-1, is EAGVAQSPRYKIIEKRQSVAFWCNPISGHATLYWYQQILGQGPKLLIQFQNNGVVDDSQLPKDRFSAERLKGVDSTLKIQPAKLEDSAVYLCASSLTLRTEAFFGQGTRLTVV.

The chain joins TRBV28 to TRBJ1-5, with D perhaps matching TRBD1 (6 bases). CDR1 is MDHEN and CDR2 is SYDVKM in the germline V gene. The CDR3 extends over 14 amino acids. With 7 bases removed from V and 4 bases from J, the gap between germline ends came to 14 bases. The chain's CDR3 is CASKGGTDNQPQHF. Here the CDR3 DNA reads TGTGCCAGCAAAGGGGGGACCGATAATCAGCCCCAGCATTTT.

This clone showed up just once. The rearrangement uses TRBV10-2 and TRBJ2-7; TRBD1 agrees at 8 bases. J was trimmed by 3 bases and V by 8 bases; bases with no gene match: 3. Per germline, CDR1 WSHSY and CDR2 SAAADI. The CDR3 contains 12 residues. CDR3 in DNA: TGCGCCAGCGGCGGACAGGGCTACGAGCAGTACGTC. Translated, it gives CASGGQGYEQYV.

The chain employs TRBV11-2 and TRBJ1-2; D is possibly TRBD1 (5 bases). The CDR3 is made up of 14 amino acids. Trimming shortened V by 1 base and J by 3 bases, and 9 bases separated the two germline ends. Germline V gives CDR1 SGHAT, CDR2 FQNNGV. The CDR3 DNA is TGTGCCAGCAGCTTAGCTGGGGGGTACTATGGCTACACCTTC. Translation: CASSLAGGYYGYTF.

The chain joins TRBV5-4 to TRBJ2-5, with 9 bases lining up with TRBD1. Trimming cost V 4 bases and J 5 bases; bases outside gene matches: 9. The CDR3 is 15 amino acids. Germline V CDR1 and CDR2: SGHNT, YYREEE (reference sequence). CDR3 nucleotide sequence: TGTGCCAGCAGCACCAACAGGGGGCTTAAGGAGACCCAGTACTTC. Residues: CASSTNRGLKETQYF.

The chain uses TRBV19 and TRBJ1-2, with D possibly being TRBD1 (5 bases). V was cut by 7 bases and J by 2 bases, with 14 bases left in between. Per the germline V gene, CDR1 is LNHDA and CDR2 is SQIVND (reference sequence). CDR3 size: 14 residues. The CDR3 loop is CASNLWGSNYGYTF. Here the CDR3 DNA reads TGTGCCAGTAATCTCTGGGGCAGCAACTATGGCTACACCTTC.

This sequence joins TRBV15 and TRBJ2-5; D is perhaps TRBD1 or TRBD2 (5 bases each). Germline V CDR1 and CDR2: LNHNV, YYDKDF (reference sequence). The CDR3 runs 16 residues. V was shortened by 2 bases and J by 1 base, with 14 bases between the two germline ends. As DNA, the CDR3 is TGTGCCACCAGCAGAAAAGGGACGGAACTCCAAGAGACCCAGTACTTC. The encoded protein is CATSRKGTELQETQYF.

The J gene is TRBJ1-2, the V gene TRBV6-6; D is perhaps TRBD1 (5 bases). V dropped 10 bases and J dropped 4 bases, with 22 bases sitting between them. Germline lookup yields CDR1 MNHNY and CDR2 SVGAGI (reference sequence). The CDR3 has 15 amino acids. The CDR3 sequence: CATSYPVGRAYGYTF. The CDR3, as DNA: TGTGCCACCTCCTACCCCGTGGGCAGGGCCTATGGCTACACCTTC.

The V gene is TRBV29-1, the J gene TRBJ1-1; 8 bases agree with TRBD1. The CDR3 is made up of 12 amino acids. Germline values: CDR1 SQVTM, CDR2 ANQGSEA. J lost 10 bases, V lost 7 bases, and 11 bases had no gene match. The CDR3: CSAAQGAGGAFF. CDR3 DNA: TGCAGCGCCGCCCAGGGGGCCGGGGGAGCTTTCTTT.

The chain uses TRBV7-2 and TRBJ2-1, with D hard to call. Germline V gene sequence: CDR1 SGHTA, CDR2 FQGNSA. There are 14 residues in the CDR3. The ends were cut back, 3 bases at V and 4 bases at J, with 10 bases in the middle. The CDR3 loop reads CASSFKAQYNEQFF. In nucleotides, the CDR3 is TGTGCCAGCAGCTTCAAGGCCCAGTACAATGAGCAGTTCTTC.

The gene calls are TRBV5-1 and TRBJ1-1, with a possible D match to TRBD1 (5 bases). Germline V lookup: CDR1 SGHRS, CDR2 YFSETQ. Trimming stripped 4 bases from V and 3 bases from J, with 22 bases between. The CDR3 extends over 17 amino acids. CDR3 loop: CASSLTTPKGADTEAFF. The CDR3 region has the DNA TGCGCCAGCAGCCTCACAACCCCAAAAGGGGCGGACACTGAAGCTTTCTTT.

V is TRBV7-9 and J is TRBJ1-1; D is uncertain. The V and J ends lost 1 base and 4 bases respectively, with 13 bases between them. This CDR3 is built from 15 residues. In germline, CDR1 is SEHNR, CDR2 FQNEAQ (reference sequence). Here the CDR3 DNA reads TGTGCCAGCAGCTTAGAACAGACCCTTAGCACTGAAGCTTTCTTT. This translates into CASSLEQTLSTEAFF.

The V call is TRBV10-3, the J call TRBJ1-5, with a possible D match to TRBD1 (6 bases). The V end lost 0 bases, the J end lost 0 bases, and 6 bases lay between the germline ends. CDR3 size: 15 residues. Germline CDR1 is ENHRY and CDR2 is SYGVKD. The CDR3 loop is CAISESGHSNQPQHF. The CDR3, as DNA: TGTGCCATCAGTGAGTCGGGACATAGCAATCAGCCCCAGCATTTT.

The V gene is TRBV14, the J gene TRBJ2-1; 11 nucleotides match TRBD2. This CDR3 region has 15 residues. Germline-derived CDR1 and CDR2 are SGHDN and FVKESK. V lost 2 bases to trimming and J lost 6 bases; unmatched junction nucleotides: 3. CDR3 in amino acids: CASSQTSGGGNEQFF. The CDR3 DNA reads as TGTGCCAGCAGCCAAACTAGCGGGGGTGGCAATGAGCAGTTCTTC.